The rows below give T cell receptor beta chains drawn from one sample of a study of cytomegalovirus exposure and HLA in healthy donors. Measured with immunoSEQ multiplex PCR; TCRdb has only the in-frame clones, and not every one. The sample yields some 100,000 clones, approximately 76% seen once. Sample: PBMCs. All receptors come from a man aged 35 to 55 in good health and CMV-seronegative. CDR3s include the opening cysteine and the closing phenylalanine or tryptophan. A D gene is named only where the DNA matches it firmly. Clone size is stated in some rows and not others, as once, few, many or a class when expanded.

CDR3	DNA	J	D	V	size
CAISGETGHNSPLHF	TGTGCCATCAGTGGGGAGACAGGGCATAATTCACCCCTCCACTTT	TRBJ1-6	TRBD1	TRBV10-3	.
CASGPQHRDFNYGYTF	TGTGCCAGCGGTCCTCAACACCGGGACTTTAACTATGGCTACACCTTC	TRBJ1-2	.	TRBV7-2	.
CASSLTGTGNYGYTF	TGTGCCAGCAGCTTAACAGGGACAGGGAACTATGGCTACACCTTC	TRBJ1-2	TRBD1	TRBV7-3	.
CASSDRRLGGATEAFF	TGTGCCAGCAGCGATCGGAGGCTGGGGGGGGCAACTGAAGCTTTCTTT	TRBJ1-1	.	TRBV9	.
CASSQGRRQRHLYEQYF	TGTGCCAGCAGCCAAGGGCGGCGGCAGCGGCATCTCTACGAGCAGTACTTC	TRBJ2-7	.	TRBV4-2	few
CAINGGAADTQYF	TGTGCCATCAACGGGGGGGCTGCAGATACGCAGTATTTT	TRBJ2-3	TRBD2	TRBV10-3	.
CASTPSGEETQYF	TGTGCCAGTACGCCTAGCGGAGAAGAGACCCAGTACTTC	TRBJ2-5	TRBD2	TRBV19	.
CASSQVPGDYGYTF	TGCGCCAGCAGCCAAGTTCCAGGGGACTATGGCTACACCTTC	TRBJ1-2	.	TRBV4-1	once
CASSLTWTGGYNEQFF	TGTGCCAGCAGCTTAACGTGGACAGGGGGCTACAATGAGCAGTTCTTC	TRBJ2-1	TRBD1	TRBV13	.
CASGAQTITEAFF	TGTGCCAGCGGTGCTCAAACAATCACTGAAGCTTTCTTT	TRBJ1-1	.	TRBV5-5	.
CSVEGSGTDIQYF	TGCAGCGTTGAAGGGTCGGGAACCGACATTCAGTACTTC	TRBJ2-4	.	TRBV29-1	.
CASSALGGRNTEAFF	TGTGCCAGCAGCGCTTTGGGGGGGAGGAACACTGAAGCTTTCTTT	TRBJ1-1	.	TRBV5-4	.
CASSKCDRGYEQYF	TGTGCCAGCAGCAAGTGCGACAGGGGCTACGAGCAGTACTTC	TRBJ2-7	.	TRBV21-1	.
CASSETGRGTEAFF	TGTGCCAGCAGCGAGACAGGACGAGGGACTGAAGCTTTCTTT	TRBJ1-1	.	TRBV5-6	.
CASSLAGAGNTEAFF	TGTGCCAGCAGCTTAGCGGGGGCTGGGAACACTGAAGCTTTCTTT	TRBJ1-1	.	TRBV7-8	.
CASWAFGELFF	TGTGCCAGCTGGGCGTTCGGGGAGCTGTTTTTT	TRBJ2-2	.	TRBV6-5	few
CASSQSGQGFGPLHF	TGTGCCAGCTCACAATCGGGACAGGGCTTCGGGCCCCTCCACTTT	TRBJ1-6	TRBD1	TRBV18	few
CASSSGSTGYEQYF	TGTGCCAGCAGCTCCGGATCGACAGGATACGAGCAGTACTTC	TRBJ2-7	.	TRBV6-5	.
CATSIPRDREELFF	TGTGCCACCAGCATCCCCCGAGACAGGGAGGAGCTGTTTTTT	TRBJ2-2	TRBD1	TRBV15	few
CAWQGGGNSPLHF	TGTGCCTGGCAAGGGGGAGGGAATTCACCCCTCCACTTT	TRBJ1-6	.	TRBV30	.
CASPKGDYGYTF	TGCGCCAGCCCTAAGGGGGACTATGGCTACACCTTC	TRBJ1-2	.	TRBV23-1	.
CASSAGQGTGELFF	TGCGCCAGCAGCGCCGGACAGGGTACCGGGGAGCTGTTTTTT	TRBJ2-2	TRBD1	TRBV5-1	.
CATSRDRQYEQYF	TGTGCCACCAGCAGAGATCGACAATACGAGCAGTACTTC	TRBJ2-7	.	TRBV15	.
CSVRIDRGRTGELFF	TGCAGCGTTAGAATTGACAGGGGGAGGACCGGGGAGCTGTTTTTT	TRBJ2-2	TRBD1	TRBV29-1	.
CASSLAPGQGTDTQYF	TGTGCCAGCAGCTTAGCGCCGGGACAGGGCACAGATACGCAGTATTTT	TRBJ2-3	TRBD1	TRBV7-9	.
CASSLVGPGFDSPLHF	TGTGCCAGCAGCTTAGTCGGTCCGGGTTTCGATTCACCCCTCCACTTT	TRBJ1-6	.	TRBV11-2	.
CAGNRKMNTEAFF	TGTGCCGGTAACAGGAAAATGAACACTGAAGCTTTCTTT	TRBJ1-1	.	TRBV7-9	.
CASSHALTPYEQYF	TGCGCCAGCAGCCATGCTCTGACTCCGTACGAGCAGTACTTC	TRBJ2-7	.	TRBV4-3	.
CASSPRVGQGGTEAFF	TGCGCCAGCAGCCCCAGGGTAGGACAGGGGGGCACTGAAGCTTTCTTT	TRBJ1-1	TRBD1	TRBV5-1	.
CSVIWTGGHTEAFF	TGCAGCGTTATCTGGACAGGGGGGCACACTGAAGCTTTCTTT	TRBJ1-1	TRBD1	TRBV29-1	.
CASSPSKLAGEGRDTQYF	TGTGCCAGCAGCCCCAGCAAACTAGCGGGGGAGGGGAGGGATACGCAGTATTTT	TRBJ2-3	TRBD2	TRBV9	.
CASSPTGGRAEAFF	TGCGCCAGCAGCCCCACAGGGGGTAGGGCTGAAGCTTTCTTT	TRBJ1-1	TRBD1	TRBV10-2	few
CASILGPKAGNTIYF	TGTGCCAGCATTCTAGGCCCGAAGGCTGGAAACACCATATATTTT	TRBJ1-3	.	TRBV19	.
CASSESGQGNTEAFF	TGTGCCAGCAGTGAATCCGGACAGGGGAACACTGAAGCTTTCTTT	TRBJ1-1	TRBD1	TRBV25-1	.
CASSLASEYETQYF	TGTGCCAGCAGTTTAGCTAGCGAGTATGAGACCCAGTACTTC	TRBJ2-5	.	TRBV27	.